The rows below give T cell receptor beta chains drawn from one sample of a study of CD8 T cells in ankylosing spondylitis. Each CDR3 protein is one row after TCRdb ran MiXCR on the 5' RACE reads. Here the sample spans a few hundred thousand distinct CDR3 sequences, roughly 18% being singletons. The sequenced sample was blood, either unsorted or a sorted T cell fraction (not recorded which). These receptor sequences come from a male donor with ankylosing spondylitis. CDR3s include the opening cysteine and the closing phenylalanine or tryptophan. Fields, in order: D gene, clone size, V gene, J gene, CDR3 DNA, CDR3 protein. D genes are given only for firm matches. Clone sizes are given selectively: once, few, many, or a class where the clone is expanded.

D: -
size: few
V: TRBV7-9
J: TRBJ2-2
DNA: TGTGCCAGCAGCTCAAACGTACCGAACACCGGGGAGCTGTTTTTT
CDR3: CASSSNVPNTGELFF

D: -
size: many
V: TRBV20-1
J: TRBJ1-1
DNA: TGCAGTGCAGACGACCGGACCATGAACACTGAAGCTTTCTTT
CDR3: CSADDRTMNTEAFF

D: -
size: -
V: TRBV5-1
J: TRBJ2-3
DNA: TGCGCCAGCAGCTTGGTTGGGGGAGAAGACACCGGGCGGTATTTT
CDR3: CASSLVGGEDTGRYF

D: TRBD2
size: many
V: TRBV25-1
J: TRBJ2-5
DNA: TGTGCCAGCAGTGAAACGGGACTAGCGGGATCAGAGACCCAGTACTTC
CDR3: CASSETGLAGSETQYF

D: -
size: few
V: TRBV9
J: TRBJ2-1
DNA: TGTGCCAGCAGCGAGGGGTCAAATCGGGATGAGCAGTTCTTC
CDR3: CASSEGSNRDEQFF

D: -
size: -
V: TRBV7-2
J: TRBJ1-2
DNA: TGTGCCAGCAGCTTAGCGCGGCCGAACGGAAACCATGGCTACACCTTC
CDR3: CASSLARPNGNHGYTF

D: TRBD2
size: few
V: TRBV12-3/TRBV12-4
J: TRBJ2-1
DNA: TGTGCCAGCACCTCAGTGACTAGCCCTTCCTACAATGAGCAGTTCTTC
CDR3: CASTSVTSPSYNEQFF

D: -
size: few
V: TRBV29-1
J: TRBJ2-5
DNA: TGCAGCGTCCAGGGGGGGCTGGAGACCCAGTACTTC
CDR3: CSVQGGLETQYF

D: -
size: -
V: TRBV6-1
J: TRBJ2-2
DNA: TGTGCCAGCACCCTGACATACACCGGGGAGCTGTTTTTT
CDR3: CASTLTYTGELFF

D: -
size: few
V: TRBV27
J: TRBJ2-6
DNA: TGTGCCAGCAGTTTATCGACCGATCCCTACTCTGGGGCCAACGTCCTGACTTTC
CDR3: CASSLSTDPYSGANVLTF

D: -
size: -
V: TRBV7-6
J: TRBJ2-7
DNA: TGTGCCAGCAGCTTAAGGCAAGCGCACACCTACGAGCAGTACTTC
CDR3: CASSLRQAHTYEQYF

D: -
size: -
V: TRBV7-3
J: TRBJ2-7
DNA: TGTGCCAGCAGCACCCATCCAGGCTACGAGCAGTACTTC
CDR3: CASSTHPGYEQYF

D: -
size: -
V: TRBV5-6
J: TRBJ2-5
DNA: TGTGCCAGCAGCGGGCAGGGATTTGAGGAGACCCAGTACTTC
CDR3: CASSGQGFEETQYF

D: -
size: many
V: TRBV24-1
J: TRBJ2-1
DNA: TGTGCCACCAGTGAGTGGGGATCCAATGAGCAGTTCTTC
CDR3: CATSEWGSNEQFF

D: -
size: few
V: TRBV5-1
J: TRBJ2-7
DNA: TGCGCCAGCAGCTTGGAACAGGCCTACGAGCAGTACTTC
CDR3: CASSLEQAYEQYF

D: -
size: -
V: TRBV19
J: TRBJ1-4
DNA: TGTGCCAGTAGTGACAGTCCCAATAATGAAAAACTGTTTTTT
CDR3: CASSDSPNNEKLFF

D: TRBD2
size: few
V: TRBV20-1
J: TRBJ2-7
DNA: TGCAGTGCTAGATCGACTAGCGGGGGATACGAGCAGTACTTC
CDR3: CSARSTSGGYEQYF

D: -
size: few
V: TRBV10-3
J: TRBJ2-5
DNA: TGTGCCATCAGCCGGACACTGCAAGAGACCCAGTACTTC
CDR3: CAISRTLQETQYF

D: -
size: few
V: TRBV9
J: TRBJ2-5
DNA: TGTGCCAGCAGCGTAGATCGGCAGAACCAAGAGACCCAGTACTTC
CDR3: CASSVDRQNQETQYF